The 22 T cell receptor beta chains presented below share a single source sample, sequenced in a study of beta chain features in type 1 diabetes (dated by TCRdb to 2016 to 2019). The paper as a whole reports these results and caveats: Type 1 diabetes patients showed a moderate but significant shortening of TCRB CDR3 length in all four CD4+ subsets.

These receptors are not linked to any known antigen. Library method: the immunoSEQ multiplex PCR assay. All of the isolated RNA was reverse transcribed with the High Capacity cDNA Reverse Transcription Kit, so expressed TCRB transcripts were sequenced. The table comes from immuneACCESS by way of TCRdb, which keeps in-frame sequences with V and J called. Part of the clones is missing from these tables; in studies checked, under half for an unresolved V gene and the rest for unknown reasons. The sample data list 20,000 to 25,000 clones, and under 60% of these were observed just once. Under 0.4% of the sample is in the top ten clones. Sequencing used stem cell memory CD4+ T cells from blood. Reading the label with the study, this specimen's cell subset or site is: stem cell-like memory CD4+ T cells. The receptors originated from a man aged 18 to 29 with type 1 diabetes.

The V gene is TRBV7-8, the J gene TRBJ2-3; the D is unclear. The CDR3 consists of 15 residues. Germline CDR1 reads SGHVS; CDR2 reads FQNEAQ. V was clipped by 1 base and J by 2 bases, with 10 bases between them. For the CDR3, the DNA is TGTGCCAGCAGCTTAGAGAAGCGATCCACAGATACGCAGTATTTT. This translates into CASSLEKRSTDTQYF.

The J gene is TRBJ2-5, the V gene TRBV5-4, with D maybe TRBD2 (6 bases). Between the trimmed V and J ends, which lost 2 bases and 1 base, there was a span of 12 bases. CDR3 length: 15 residues. Per germline, CDR1 SGHNT and CDR2 YYREEE (reference sequence). Written as DNA, the CDR3 is TGTGCCAGCAGCTTTGGCGGGGATAGCCAAGAGACCCAGTACTTC. The encoded protein is CASSFGGDSQETQYF.

The V gene is TRBV5-4, the J gene TRBJ2-3; 8 nucleotides align to TRBD2. Germline V lookup: CDR1 SGHNT, CDR2 YYREEE (reference sequence). Losses at the gene ends were 4 bases for V and 4 bases for J; bases not matched to a gene: 20. This CDR3 has 19 residues. DNA of the CDR3: TGTGCCAGCAGCCCCAGGAGGGCGGGGGGCAGGGGAGGAGCAGATACGCAGTATTTT. Translating it yields CASSPRRAGGRGGADTQYF.

This chain connects TRBV11-3 to TRBJ2-2, with 7 bases matching TRBD2. Germline V lookup: CDR1 SGHNT, CDR2 YENEEA. This CDR3 spans 15 amino acids. The ends lost 4 bases at V and 2 bases at J; junction bases unmatched: 4. CDR3 region: CASSSASGNTGELFF. Written as DNA, the CDR3 is TGTGCCAGCAGCTCGGCTAGCGGAAACACCGGGGAGCTGTTTTTT.

V and J are TRBV4-3 and TRBJ2-7; weak D call: TRBD2 (5 bases). The V and J ends lost 1 base and 3 bases respectively, with 10 bases between them. The V gene's germline CDR1 is LGHNA and CDR2 YSLEER. The CDR3 is 14 residues long. In DNA, the CDR3 is TGCGCCAGCAGCCAAGTGGACCGGGACTACGAGCAGTACTTC. Protein sequence: CASSQVDRDYEQYF.

The chain carries TRBV5-1 and TRBJ2-2; 13 bases match TRBD2. Germline CDR1 is SGHRS and CDR2 is YFSETQ. There are 16 residues in the CDR3. Germline trimming cut 0 bases from V and 6 bases from J; bases unmatched to any gene: 2. CDR3 DNA: TGCGCCAGCAGCTTGGGGACTAGCGGGAGCCCCGGGGAGCTGTTTTTT. Its protein is CASSLGTSGSPGELFF. Combining the CDR3 with reference TRBV5-1 and TRBJ2-2 gives the whole variable domain KAGVTQTPRYLIKTRGQQVTLSCSPISGHRSVSWYQQTPGQGLQFLFEYFSETQRNKGNFPGRFSGRQFSNSRSEMNVSTLELGDSALYLCASSLGTSGSPGELFFGEGSRLTVL.

This sequence joins TRBV12-5 and TRBJ2-3; possible D gene TRBD1, 6 bases. Between the trimmed V and J ends, which lost 6 bases and 1 base, there was a span of 17 bases. This CDR3 contains 16 residues. The V gene's germline CDR1 is LGHNT and CDR2 FRNRAP. Written as DNA, the CDR3 is TGTGCTAGTGGGGGGGCCGGCGCCGGGGGCACAGATACGCAGTATTTT. It specifies CASGGAGAGGTDTQYF.

This clone was counted only a few times. The chain is built from TRBV28 and TRBJ2-4; TRBD2 matches at 8 bases. V lost 3 bases to trimming and J lost 9 bases; unmatched junction nucleotides: 13. Germline-derived CDR1 and CDR2 are MDHEN and SYDVKM. There are 16 residues in the CDR3. The CDR3 DNA reads as TGTGCCAGCAGTTTCTCGGGGGGGCCCAAAGTTGGCATTCAGTACTTC. Its translation: CASSFSGGPKVGIQYF.

The rearrangement links TRBV28 to TRBJ1-5; 11 nucleotides align to TRBD1. The germline V gene has CDR1 MDHEN and CDR2 SYDVKM. The CDR3 contains 20 residues. V lost 3 bases to trimming and J lost 0 bases; unmatched junction nucleotides: 13. The CDR3 is CASSFPLRTGGAGSNQPQHF. The CDR3 nucleotides are TGTGCCAGCAGTTTTCCCCTCCGGACAGGGGGCGCGGGTAGCAATCAGCCCCAGCATTTT.

The V gene is TRBV2, the J gene TRBJ2-3; 9 bases are shared with TRBD2. Losses at the gene ends were 5 bases for V and 5 bases for J; bases not matched to a gene: 5. Germline lookup yields CDR1 SNHLY and CDR2 FYNNEI. The CDR3 loop spans 14 amino acids. CDR3 coding DNA: TGTGCCAGCAGTTTTCTAGCGGGGATAGATACGCAGTATTTT. Its protein product is CASSFLAGIDTQYF.

The chain carries TRBV7-2 and TRBJ2-1; TRBD2 aligns across 10 bases. Germline V CDR1 and CDR2: SGHTA, FQGNSA. The CDR3 loop spans 15 amino acids. After removal of 6 bases from V and 8 bases from J, the junction contained 10 bases not matched to a gene. The CDR3 coding sequence is TGTGCCAGCAGGGCCGCTAGCGGGGGCCTCCATGAGCAGTTCTTC. Protein sequence: CASRAASGGLHEQFF.

The V call is TRBV30, the J call TRBJ2-5, with D hard to call. Trimming removed 4 bases from V and 2 bases from J, with 14 bases in between. The germline V gene has CDR1 GTSNPN and CDR2 SVGIG (reference sequence). This CDR3 region has 14 residues. The CDR3 is CAWKPPARQETQYF. In DNA, the CDR3 is TGTGCCTGGAAGCCCCCAGCGCGACAAGAGACCCAGTACTTC.

The CDR3 region is CASSLGLVLNNEQFF. The CDR3 nucleotides read TGTGCCAGCAGCCTCGGCCTAGTACTAAACAATGAGCAGTTCTTC. J is TRBJ2-1 and V is TRBV7-2; D is ambiguous. There are 15 residues in the CDR3. V was pared by 5 bases and J by 5 bases, with 16 bases between. Germline CDR1 SGHTA, CDR2 FQGNSA. Supplemented by reference TRBV7-2 and TRBJ2-1, the full variable domain reads GAGVSQSPSNKVTEKGKDVELRCDPISGHTALYWYRQSLGQGLEFLIYFQGNSAPDKSGLPSDRFSAERTGGSVSTLTIQRTQQEDSAVYLCASSLGLVLNNEQFFGPGTRLTVL.

The chain combines TRBV14 with TRBJ2-1, with TRBD2 matching 7 bases. J gave up 9 bases and V 1 base, and 6 bases lay outside the gene matches. Germline V lookup: CDR1 SGHDN, CDR2 FVKESK. This CDR3 comprises 14 residues. CDR3 sequence reads: CASSQVVREGEQFF. The CDR3 coding sequence is TGTGCCAGCAGCCAAGTAGTCAGGGAGGGTGAGCAGTTCTTC.

The rearrangement joins TRBV27 to TRBJ2-1; no firm D call. Trimming shortened V by 8 bases and J by 0 bases, and 5 bases separated the two germline ends. Germline CDR1 MNHEY, CDR2 SMNVEV (reference sequence). This CDR3 spans 12 amino acids. CDR3 in amino acids: CASGTSYNEQFF. CDR3 DNA sequence: TGTGCCAGCGGCACCTCCTACAATGAGCAGTTCTTC.

This clone was seen only a few times. The chain employs TRBV29-1 and TRBJ2-1, with 8 bases fitting TRBD1. Germline-derived CDR1 and CDR2 are SQVTM and ANQGSEA. The CDR3 is 13 amino acids. The V and J ends lost 8 bases and 6 bases, in that order; junction bases with no gene match: 9. Written as DNA, the CDR3 is TGCAGCTTTGGACAGGGAGTTCGCAATGAGCAGTTCTTC. Amino acids: CSFGQGVRNEQFF.

The chain links TRBV5-1 to TRBJ2-1, with a weak D call TRBD1 (6 bases). CDR3 size: 13 residues. Trimming stripped 4 bases from V and 8 bases from J, with 13 bases between. The germline V gene encodes CDR1 SGHRS and CDR2 YFSETQ. CDR3 sequence: CASSGIYRDEQFF. DNA for the CDR3: TGCGCCAGCAGCGGTATTTACAGGGATGAGCAGTTCTTC. Full variable domain (remainder filled in from reference TRBV5-1 and TRBJ2-1): KAGVTQTPRYLIKTRGQQVTLSCSPISGHRSVSWYQQTPGQGLQFLFEYFSETQRNKGNFPGRFSGRQFSNSRSEMNVSTLELGDSALYLCASSGIYRDEQFFGPGTRLTVL.

This rearrangement joins TRBV20-1 to TRBJ2-5; D ambiguous. V was shortened by 3 bases and J by 5 bases, with 7 bases between the two germline ends. The CDR3 is 11 residues long. From germline, CDR1 is DFQATT and CDR2 SNEGSKA (reference sequence). The CDR3 bases are TGCAGTGCTAGTATCTTGGAGACCCAGTACTTC. Amino acids: CSASILETQYF.

V and J are TRBV2 and TRBJ2-7; no definite D call. Per the germline V gene, CDR1 is SNHLY and CDR2 is FYNNEI. This CDR3 comprises 13 residues. Trimming removed 6 bases from V and 4 bases from J, with 13 bases in between. DNA of the CDR3: TGTGCCAGCAGGGTGACGGAGCCTTACGAGCAGTACTTC. Translating gives CASRVTEPYEQYF.

V and J are TRBV9 and TRBJ1-4, with 7 positions matching TRBD1. The V segment lost 3 bases and the J segment 1 base; nucleotides outside the gene matches: 9. The length of the CDR3 is 17 residues. Per germline, CDR1 SGDLS and CDR2 YYNGEE. The CDR3 DNA sequence: TGTGCCAGCAGCGGAGGACAAGGGGGCAGAACTAATGAAAAACTGTTTTTT. Its translation is CASSGGQGGRTNEKLFF.

This clone turned up a few times. As DNA, the CDR3 is TGTGCCAGCGTTACAGGGGGCTCAGAGACCCAGTACTTC. Translating gives CASVTGGSETQYF. The chain couples TRBV18 to TRBJ2-5, with 9 bases that match TRBD1. V lost 8 bases and J lost 4; bases outside the gene matches: 5. This CDR3 spans 13 amino acids. Germline V lookup: CDR1 KGHSH, CDR2 LQKENI.

This clone was found a few times. This chain uses TRBV5-1 with TRBJ2-1, with D hard to call. V was pared by 0 bases and J by 3 bases, with 10 bases between. Germline-derived CDR1 and CDR2 are SGHRS and YFSETQ. The CDR3 extends over 15 amino acids. CDR3 coding DNA: TGCGCCAGCAGCTTGGCGTCAGGTTTCTACAATGAGCAGTTCTTC. Its protein is CASSLASGFYNEQFF. The full variable domain, with the rest looked up from reference TRBV5-1 and TRBJ2-1, is KAGVTQTPRYLIKTRGQQVTLSCSPISGHRSVSWYQQTPGQGLQFLFEYFSETQRNKGNFPGRFSGRQFSNSRSEMNVSTLELGDSALYLCASSLASGFYNEQFFGPGTRLTVL.